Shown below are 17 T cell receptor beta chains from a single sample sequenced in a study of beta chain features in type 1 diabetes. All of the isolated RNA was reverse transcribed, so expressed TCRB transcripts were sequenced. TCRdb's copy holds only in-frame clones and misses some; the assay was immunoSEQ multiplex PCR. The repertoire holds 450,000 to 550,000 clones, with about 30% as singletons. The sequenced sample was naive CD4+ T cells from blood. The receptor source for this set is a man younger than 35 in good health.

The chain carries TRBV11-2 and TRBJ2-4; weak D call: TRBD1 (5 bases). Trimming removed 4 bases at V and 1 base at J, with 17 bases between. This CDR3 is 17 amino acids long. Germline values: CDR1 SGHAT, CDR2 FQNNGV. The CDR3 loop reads CASSSKLGVVAKNIQYF. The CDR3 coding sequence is TGTGCCAGCAGCTCAAAATTAGGGGTTGTCGCCAAAAACATTCAGTACTTC.

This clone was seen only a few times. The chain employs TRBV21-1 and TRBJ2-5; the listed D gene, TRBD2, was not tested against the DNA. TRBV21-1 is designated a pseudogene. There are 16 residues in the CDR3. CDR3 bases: TGTGCCAGCAGCAAAGGCATACGAGGGTCCCAAGAGACCCAGTACTTC. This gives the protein CASSKGIRGSQETQYF.

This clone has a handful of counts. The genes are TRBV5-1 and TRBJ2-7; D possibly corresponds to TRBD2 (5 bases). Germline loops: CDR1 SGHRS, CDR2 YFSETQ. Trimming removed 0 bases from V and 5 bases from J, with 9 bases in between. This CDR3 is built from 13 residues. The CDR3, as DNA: TGCGCCAGCAGCTTGGTTCTGGGAGACGAGCAGTACTTC. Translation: CASSLVLGDEQYF.

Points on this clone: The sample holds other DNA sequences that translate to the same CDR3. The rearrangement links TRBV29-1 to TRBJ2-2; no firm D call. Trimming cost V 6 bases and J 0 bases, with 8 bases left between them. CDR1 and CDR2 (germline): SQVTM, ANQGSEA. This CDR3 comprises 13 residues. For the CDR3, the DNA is TGCAGCGTCGGACGGACGAACACCGGGGAGCTGTTTTTT. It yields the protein CSVGRTNTGELFF.

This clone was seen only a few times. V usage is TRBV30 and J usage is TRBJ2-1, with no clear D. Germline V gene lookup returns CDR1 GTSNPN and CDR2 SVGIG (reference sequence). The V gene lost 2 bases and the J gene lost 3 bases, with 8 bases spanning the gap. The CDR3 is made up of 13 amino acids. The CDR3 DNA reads TGTGCCTGGAGTAGAACCCTCTACAATGAGCAGTTCTTC. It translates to CAWSRTLYNEQFF.

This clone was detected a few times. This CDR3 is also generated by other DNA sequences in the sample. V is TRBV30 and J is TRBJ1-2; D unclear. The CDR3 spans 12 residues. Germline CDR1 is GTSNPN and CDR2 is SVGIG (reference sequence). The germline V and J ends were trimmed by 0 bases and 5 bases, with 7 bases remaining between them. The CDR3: CAWSVRGYGYTF. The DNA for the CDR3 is TGTGCCTGGAGTGTACGAGGGTATGGCTACACCTTC. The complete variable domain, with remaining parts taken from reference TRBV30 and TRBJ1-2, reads SQTIHQWPATLVQPVGSPLSLECTVEGTSNPNLYWYRQAAGRGLQLLFYSVGIGQISSEVPQNLSASRPQDRQFILSSKKLLLSDSGFYLCAWSVRGYGYTFGSGTRLTVV.

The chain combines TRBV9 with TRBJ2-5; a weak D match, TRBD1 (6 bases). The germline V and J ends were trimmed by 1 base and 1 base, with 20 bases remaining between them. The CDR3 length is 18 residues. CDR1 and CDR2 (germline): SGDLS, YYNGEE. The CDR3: CASSVSGTNTNLQETQYF. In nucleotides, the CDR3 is TGTGCCAGCAGCGTATCCGGGACAAATACTAATCTCCAAGAGACCCAGTACTTC.

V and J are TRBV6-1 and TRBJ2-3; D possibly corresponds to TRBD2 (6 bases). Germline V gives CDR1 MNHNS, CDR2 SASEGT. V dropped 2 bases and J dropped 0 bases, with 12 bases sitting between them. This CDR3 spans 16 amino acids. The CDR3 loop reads CASSELLAESTDTQYF. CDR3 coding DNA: TGTGCCAGCAGTGAATTACTAGCAGAAAGCACAGATACGCAGTATTTT.

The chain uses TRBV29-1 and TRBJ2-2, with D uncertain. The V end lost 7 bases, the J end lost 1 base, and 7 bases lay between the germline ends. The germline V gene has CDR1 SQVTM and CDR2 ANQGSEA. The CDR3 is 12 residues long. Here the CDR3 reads CSGRMNTGELFF. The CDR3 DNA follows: TGCAGCGGGCGGATGAACACCGGGGAGCTGTTTTTT.

DNA of the CDR3: TGTGCCAGCAGTTCCCCCGCCCGGGAGAGAACCTACGAGCAGTACTTC. Amino acid sequence: CASSSPARERTYEQYF. The chain couples TRBV28 to TRBJ2-7, with D perhaps TRBD2 (6 bases). This CDR3 region has 16 residues. The V end lost 4 bases, the J end lost 2 bases, and 18 bases lay between the germline ends. CDR1 MDHEN and CDR2 SYDVKM come from the germline V gene.

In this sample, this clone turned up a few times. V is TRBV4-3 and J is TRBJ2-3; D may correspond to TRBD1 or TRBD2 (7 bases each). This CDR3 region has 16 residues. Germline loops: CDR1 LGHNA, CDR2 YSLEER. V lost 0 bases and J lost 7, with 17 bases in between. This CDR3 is CASSQESPGGANTQYF. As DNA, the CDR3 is TGCGCCAGCAGCCAAGAGTCCCCAGGGGGGGCTAATACGCAGTATTTT.

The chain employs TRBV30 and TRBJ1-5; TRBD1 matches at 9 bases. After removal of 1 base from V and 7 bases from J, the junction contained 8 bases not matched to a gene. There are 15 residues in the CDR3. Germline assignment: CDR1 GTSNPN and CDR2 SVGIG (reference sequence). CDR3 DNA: TGTGCCTGGAGTGCCCGGGACAGGGTACGACAGCCCCAGCATTTT. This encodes CAWSARDRVRQPQHF.

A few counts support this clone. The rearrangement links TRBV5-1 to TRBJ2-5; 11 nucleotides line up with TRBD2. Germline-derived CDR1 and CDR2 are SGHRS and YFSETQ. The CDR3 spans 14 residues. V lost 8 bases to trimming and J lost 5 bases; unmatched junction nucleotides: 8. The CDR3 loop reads CASTSGGSGETQYF. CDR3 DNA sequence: TGCGCCAGTACTAGCGGGGGATCAGGGGAGACCCAGTACTTC.

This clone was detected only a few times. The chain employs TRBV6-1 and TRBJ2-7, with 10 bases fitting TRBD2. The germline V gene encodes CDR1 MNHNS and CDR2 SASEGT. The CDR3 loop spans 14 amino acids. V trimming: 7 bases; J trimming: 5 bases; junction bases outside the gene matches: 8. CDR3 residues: CASKTGLAIHEQYF. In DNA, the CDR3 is TGTGCCAGCAAGACGGGACTAGCGATCCACGAGCAGTACTTC.

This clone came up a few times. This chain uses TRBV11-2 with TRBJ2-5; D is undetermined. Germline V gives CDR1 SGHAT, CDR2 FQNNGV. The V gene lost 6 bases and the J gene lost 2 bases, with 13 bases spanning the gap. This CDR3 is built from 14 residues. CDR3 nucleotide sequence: TGTGCCAGCAGTACCCCTGGACGACAAGAGACCCAGTACTTC. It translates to CASSTPGRQETQYF.

The chain's CDR3 is CASSPEWGSTDTQYF. CDR3 coding DNA: TGTGCCAGCAGTCCCGAATGGGGGAGCACAGATACGCAGTATTTT. V is TRBV6-6 and J is TRBJ2-3; D possibly matches TRBD1 or TRBD2 (5 bases each). Germline CDR1 is MNHNY and CDR2 is SVGAGI (reference sequence). This CDR3 has 15 amino acids. Trimming pared 5 bases from V and 0 bases from J, leaving 12 bases between.

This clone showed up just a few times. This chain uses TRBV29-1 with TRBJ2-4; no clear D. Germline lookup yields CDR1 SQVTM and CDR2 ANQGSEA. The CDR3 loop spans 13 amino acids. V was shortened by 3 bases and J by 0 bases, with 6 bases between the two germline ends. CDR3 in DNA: TGCAGCGTTGATGGATTAGCCAAAAACATTCAGTACTTC. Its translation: CSVDGLAKNIQYF.